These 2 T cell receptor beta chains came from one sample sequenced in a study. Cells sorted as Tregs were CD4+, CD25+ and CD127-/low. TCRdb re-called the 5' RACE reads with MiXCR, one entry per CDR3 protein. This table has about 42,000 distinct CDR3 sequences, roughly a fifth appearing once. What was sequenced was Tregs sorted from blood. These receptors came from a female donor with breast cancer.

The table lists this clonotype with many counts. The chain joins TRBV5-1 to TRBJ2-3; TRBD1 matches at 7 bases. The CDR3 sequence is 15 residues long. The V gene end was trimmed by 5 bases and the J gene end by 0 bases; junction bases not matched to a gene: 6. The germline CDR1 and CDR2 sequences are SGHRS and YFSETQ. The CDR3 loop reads CASRPEGASTDTQYF. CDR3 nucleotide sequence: TGCGCCAGCAGACCCGAGGGGGCCAGCACAGATACGCAGTATTTT.

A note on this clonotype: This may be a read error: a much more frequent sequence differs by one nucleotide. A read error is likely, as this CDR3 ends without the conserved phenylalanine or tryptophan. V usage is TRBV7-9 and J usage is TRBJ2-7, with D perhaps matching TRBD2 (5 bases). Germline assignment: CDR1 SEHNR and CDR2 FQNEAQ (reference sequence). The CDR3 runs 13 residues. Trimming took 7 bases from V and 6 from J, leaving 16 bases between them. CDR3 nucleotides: TGTGCCAGCACCACTCGTCAAGGAGGCGAGCAGTACTCC. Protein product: CASTTRQGGEQYS.